This T cell receptor (beta chain) was recorded in a study of spatial heterogeneity in lung cancer. The CDR3 contains 17 residues. Germline CDR1 reads MNHEY; CDR2 reads SMNVEV (reference sequence). Trimming stripped 11 bases from V and 2 bases from J, with 24 bases between. Study outcomes and limitations: The number of expanded tumor alpha and beta chains correlated with mutation number.

This clonotype rates as medium-sized (0.01 to 0.1%). Its antigen is not known. The time point here: sample taken at primary tumor resection. One entry per CDR3 protein, called by TCRdb with MiXCR from the 5' RACE reads. The table lists about 7,200 distinct CDR3 sequences, about 10% of them singletons. The gene calls are TRBV27 and TRBJ2-2; D is uncertain. The receptor comes from a female donor with early-stage non-small cell lung cancer. The source material was lung tumor tissue, sampled at surgery. For the CDR3, the DNA is TGTGCCGCCAGAACCCCAGACCCGTTCATCAACACCGGGGAGCTGTTTTTT. Protein product: CAARTPDPFINTGELFF.